Here is one T cell receptor beta chain with its context. The data stem from a study of OX40 agonist ivuxolimab in advanced cancers. The V end was cut by 4 bases, the J end by 8 bases, with 12 bases between. The CDR3 has 13 residues. Per the germline V gene, CDR1 is MNHEY and CDR2 is SMNVEV (reference sequence). Clones were sequenced by immunoSEQ multiplex PCR, and TCRdb holds only the in-frame ones, with some missing. Among more than 60,000 clones listed, approximately 90% were seen once. The sample in question was CD4+ or CD8+ T cells sorted from blood, obtained in a trial of the OX40 agonist ivuxolimab. The chain carries TRBV27 and TRBJ2-1; D gene uncertain. The clonotype originates from an adult with an advanced solid tumor such as melanoma, head and neck, liver or kidney cancer. Written as DNA, the CDR3 is TGTGCCAGCAGTTGGGCGATTAGCTATGAGCAGTTCTTC. It codes for CASSWAISYEQFF.